The T cell receptor (beta chain) described here comes from a study of blood T cell repertoires in COVID-19. About the research overall: T cells, B-cell-depleted T cells, or PBMCs provided the cDNA or gDNA that served as material.

This table comes from immunoSEQ multiplex PCR, and its TCRdb copy is limited to in-frame clones, with some not included. The sample has some 200,000 clones, 80% to 85% seen once. CDR3 length equals 15 residues. The sample was peripheral blood. The chain is built from TRBV21-1 and TRBJ1-1; TRBD1, the D gene given by the table, was not confirmed from the DNA. TRBV21-1 is a listed pseudogene. The receptor's source is a woman aged 80 or over with COVID-19, enrolled during active disease. CDR3 in DNA: TGTGCCAGCAGCAAATGGCTAGGGGCCTATACTGAAGCTTTCTTT. Translated, it gives CASSKWLGAYTEAFF.